This T cell receptor beta chain originates from a study of blood T cell repertoires in COVID-19. With 6 bases clipped from V and 3 bases from J, the junction kept 9 bases outside the gene matches. Per germline, CDR1 SNHLY and CDR2 FYNNEI. CDR3 size: 16 residues. Assay used: immunoSEQ multiplex PCR; TCRdb lists only in-frame clones, some missing. Among roughly 69,000 clones listed, 86% were seen once. The sample taken for sequencing was peripheral blood. This chain joins TRBV2 and TRBJ2-2; 8 nucleotides match TRBD1. The clonotype was recovered from a man aged 45-65 years with active COVID-19. Here the CDR3 reads CASRERGTGDTGELFF. The CDR3 DNA is TGTGCCAGCAGGGAACGGGGGACAGGTGACACCGGGGAGCTGTTTTTT. The whole variable domain, remainder taken from reference TRBV2 and TRBJ2-2, is EPEVTQTPSHQVTQMGQEVILRCVPISNHLYFYWYRQILGQKVEFLVSFYNNEISEKSEIFDDQFSVERPDGSNFTLKIRSTKLEDSAMYFCASRERGTGDTGELFFGEGSRLTVL.